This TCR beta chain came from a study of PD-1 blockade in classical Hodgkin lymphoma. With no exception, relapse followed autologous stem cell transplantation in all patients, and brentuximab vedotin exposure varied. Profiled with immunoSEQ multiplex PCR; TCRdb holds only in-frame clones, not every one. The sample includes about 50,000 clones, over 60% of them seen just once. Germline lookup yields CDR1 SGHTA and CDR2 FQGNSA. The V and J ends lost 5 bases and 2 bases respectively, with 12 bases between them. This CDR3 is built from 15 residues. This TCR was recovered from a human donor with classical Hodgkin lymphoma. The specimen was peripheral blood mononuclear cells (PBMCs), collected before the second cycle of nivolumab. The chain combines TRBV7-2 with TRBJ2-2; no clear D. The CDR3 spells CASSPVQTNTGELFF. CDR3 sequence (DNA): TGTGCCAGCAGCCCCGTACAGACTAACACCGGGGAGCTGTTTTTT. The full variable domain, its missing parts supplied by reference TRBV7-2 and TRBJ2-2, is GAGVSQSPSNKVTEKGKDVELRCDPISGHTALYWYRQSLGQGLEFLIYFQGNSAPDKSGLPSDRFSAERTGGSVSTLTIQRTQQEDSAVYLCASSPVQTNTGELFFGEGSRLTVL.